Listed below are T cell receptor beta chains from one sample, sequenced in a study of T cells in Graves' hyperthyroidism and ophthalmopathy. MiXCR, applied by TCRdb to the multiplex PCR reads, yields one record per CDR3 protein. The sample comprises around 500,000 distinct CDR3 sequences, less than 15% of which are singletons, and approximately 14% rests with the top ten. What was sequenced was blood. These receptors were collected from a woman aged 40 to 55 with Graves' hyperthyroidism. Both conserved end residues are part of each CDR3. D genes are given only for firm matches. Clone size is stated in some rows and not others, as once, few, many or a class when expanded.

TRBV5-1,many,TRBJ2-5,TRBD2,15,TGCGCCAGCAGCCCGGGGACTAGCGCCAGGGAGACCCAGTACTTC,CASSPGTSARETQYF
TRBV28,many,TRBJ1-2,TRBD1,13,TGTGCCAGCAGCAGGGGGCTGGGGTATGGCTACACCTTC,CASSRGLGYGYTF
TRBV20-1,.,TRBJ1-4,.,14,TGCAGTGTCCACCCCATGGGCGCGGGTGAAAAACTGTTTTTT,CSVHPMGAGEKLFF
TRBV10-1,few,TRBJ1-2,.,13,TGCGCCAGCACTGCTATGTCTGGCTATGGCTACACCTTC,CASTAMSGYGYTF
TRBV20-1,.,TRBJ1-4,.,14,TGCAGTGCTAGGGACTGGGATTTAAATGAAAAACTGTTTTTT,CSARDWDLNEKLFF
TRBV29-1,few,TRBJ2-5,.,16,TGCAGCGCCCACAACTTCAGGGGTAGGAACCAAGAGACCCAGTACTTC,CSAHNFRGRNQETQYF
TRBV29-1,many,TRBJ2-7,TRBD1,15,TGCAGCGTTGAAGGAACCGGGACAGGACCCTACGAGCAGTACTTC,CSVEGTGTGPYEQYF
TRBV7-9,many,TRBJ1-5,.,14,TGTGCCAGCAGCTTAGGAGGGGCAGGTGAACCCCAGCATTTT,CASSLGGAGEPQHF
TRBV3-1,many,TRBJ2-1,TRBD2,16,TGTGCCAGCAGCCAAGACTTAGCGGGAGCGTACAATGAGCAGTTCTTC,CASSQDLAGAYNEQFF
TRBV7-9,few,TRBJ2-1,.,12,TGTGCCAGCAGCCTCTCCGCCTATGAGCAGTTCTTC,CASSLSAYEQFF
TRBV5-1,many,TRBJ2-2,TRBD1,17,TGCGCCAGCAGCTTGGGGGTCGGGACAGTCGGCACCGGGGAGCTGTTTTTT,CASSLGVGTVGTGELFF
TRBV28,many,TRBJ1-5,TRBD1,15,TGTGCCAGCAGCCAGGGGACAGGGGAGAATCAGCCCCAGCATTTT,CASSQGTGENQPQHF
TRBV20-1,many,TRBJ2-1,TRBD2,15,TGCAGTGCTAAGAATCTAGCGGGAGGATTGGGTGAGCAGTTCTTC,CSAKNLAGGLGEQFF
TRBV5-1,many,TRBJ1-1,.,15,TGCGCCAGCAGCTTGGGGTCAGTCACGGGCACTGAAGCTTTCTTT,CASSLGSVTGTEAFF
TRBV7-9,few,TRBJ2-1,.,16,TGTGCCAGCAGCTTACCCCCCGAGACTAGTGTCGATGAGCAGTTCTTC,CASSLPPETSVDEQFF
TRBV5-1,many,TRBJ2-7,TRBD2,14,TGCGCCAGCAGCTTTCGGACTAGCGGCGGCGAGCAGTACTTC,CASSFRTSGGEQYF
TRBV12-3/TRBV12-4,many,TRBJ2-7,TRBD2,16,TGTGCCAGCAGTTTAGTAGTGCGGACTAGCGGGTACGAGCAGTACTTC,CASSLVVRTSGYEQYF
TRBV7-9,few,TRBJ2-3,TRBD1,17,TGTGCCAGCAGCTCAGTGTTTGGGACAGGGAGCACAGATACGCAGTATTTT,CASSSVFGTGSTDTQYF
TRBV30,.,TRBJ2-1,TRBD2,15,TGTGCCTGGAGTGTATTAGGGAGGGATTACAATGAGCAGTTCTTC,CAWSVLGRDYNEQFF
TRBV5-4,.,TRBJ2-1,TRBD2,17,TGTGCCAGCAGCTTGGCCGTTGGGACTAGCGGCTACAATGAGCAGTTCTTC,CASSLAVGTSGYNEQFF
TRBV20-1,.,TRBJ2-2,.,16,TGCAGTGCTAGAGATTTTCAGCGGGCGAACACCGGGGAGCTGTTTTTT,CSARDFQRANTGELFF
TRBV20-1,many,TRBJ2-3,TRBD2,15,TGCAGTGCGGTGTTAAGCGGGAGGGGCACAGATACGCAGTATTTT,CSAVLSGRGTDTQYF
TRBV6-1,few,TRBJ1-2,TRBD1,16,TGTGCCGGCAATCCCTTGACAGGGCAAGTGGTCTATGGCTACACCTTC,CAGNPLTGQVVYGYTF
TRBV3-1,.,TRBJ2-7,TRBD1,15,TGTGCCAGCAGTATACCGGGACAGGGTACCCACGAGCAGTACTTC,CASSIPGQGTHEQYF
TRBV3-1,many,TRBJ2-7,TRBD2,13,TGTGCCAGCAGCCAAGGCGCGGGGGTCGAGCAGTACTTC,CASSQGAGVEQYF
TRBV12-3/TRBV12-4,.,TRBJ1-2,TRBD1,14,TGTGCCAGCAGTTCGGACAGGGGGATGCATGGCTACACCTTC,CASSSDRGMHGYTF
TRBV4-2,few,TRBJ2-7,.,15,TGTGCCTCCAGCAGCCAAATAACGAGCTCCTACGAGCAGTACTTC,CASSSQITSSYEQYF
TRBV28,many,TRBJ2-7,.,17,TGTGCCAGCAGCCTACCCCACTCCGGGCCCATCACCTACGAGCAGTACTTC,CASSLPHSGPITYEQYF
TRBV28,many,TRBJ2-7,TRBD1,15,TGTGCCAGCAGTTCATCCGGGACAGGGACTTACGAGCAGTACTTC,CASSSSGTGTYEQYF
TRBV18,many,TRBJ2-7,.,13,TGTGCCAGCTCACCACCGGGACTTCGGGAGCAGTACTTC,CASSPPGLREQYF
TRBV3-1,.,TRBJ2-3,.,14,TGTGCCAGCAGCCAAGGGAGGGCCACAGATTCGCAGTATTTT,CASSQGRATDSQYF
TRBV5-1,many,TRBJ2-3,.,14,TGCGCCAGCAGCCACGGACTTAACCAGGATACGCAGTATTTT,CASSHGLNQDTQYF